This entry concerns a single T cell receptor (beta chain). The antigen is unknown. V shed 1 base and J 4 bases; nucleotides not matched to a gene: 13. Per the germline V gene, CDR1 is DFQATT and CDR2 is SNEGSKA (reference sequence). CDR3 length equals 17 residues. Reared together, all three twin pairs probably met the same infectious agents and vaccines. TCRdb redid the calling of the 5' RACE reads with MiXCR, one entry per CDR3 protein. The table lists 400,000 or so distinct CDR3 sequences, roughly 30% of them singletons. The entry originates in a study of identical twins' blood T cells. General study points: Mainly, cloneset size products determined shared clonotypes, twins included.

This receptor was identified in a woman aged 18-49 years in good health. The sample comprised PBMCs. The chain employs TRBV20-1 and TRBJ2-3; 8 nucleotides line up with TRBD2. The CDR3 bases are TGCAGTGCTAGAGCCTTTTCGCGGGGGGTTTTGGCAGATACGCAGTATTTT. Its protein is CSARAFSRGVLADTQYF.